This passage covers 31 T cell receptor beta chains from one sample sequenced in a study of memory CD4+ T cells and cytomegalovirus serostatus. The sort gate was single viable CD3+CD4+CD8-CD45RO+ cells for memory CD4+ T cells. The repertoire was sequenced with immunoSEQ multiplex PCR; TCRdb's copy has only in-frame clones and lacks some. The repertoire holds over 60,000 clones, with 82% as singletons. The sample consisted of memory CD4+ T cells from blood. These receptors originate from an adult in good health and CMV-seronegative.

This chain joins TRBV7-2 and TRBJ1-1; weak D call: TRBD1 (6 bases). This CDR3 is 15 amino acids long. The V gene's germline CDR1 is SGHTA and CDR2 FQGNSA. V lost 5 bases and J lost 2, with 15 bases in between. The CDR3 is CASSPRQVINTEAFF. The DNA of the CDR3 is TGTGCCAGCAGCCCACGACAGGTGATAAACACTGAAGCTTTCTTT.

The chain combines TRBV29-1 with TRBJ1-2, with 7 nucleotides matching TRBD1. V dropped 2 bases and J dropped 2; count of bases not matched to a gene: 8. Germline loops: CDR1 SQVTM, CDR2 ANQGSEA. CDR3 length equals 15 residues. The CDR3 reads CSVEFSPTGNYGYTF. The CDR3 DNA is TGCAGCGTTGAATTCTCCCCGACAGGGAACTATGGCTACACCTTC.

This clone occurred once. The genes are TRBV19 and TRBJ2-5; 14 bases fit TRBD2. J gave up 5 bases and V 4 bases, and 6 bases lay outside the gene matches. CDR3 length equals 16 residues. Looked up from germline, CDR1 is LNHDA and CDR2 is SQIVND (reference sequence). The CDR3 spells CASSTRTSGRLETQYF. The CDR3 bases are TGTGCCAGTAGTACCCGGACTAGCGGGAGGCTGGAGACCCAGTACTTC.

This chain uses TRBV2 with TRBJ1-1; tentative D call: TRBD1 (5 bases). CDR3 size: 13 residues. V lost 5 bases, J lost 1 base, and 8 bases lay in between. The germline V gene has CDR1 SNHLY and CDR2 FYNNEI. This CDR3 is CASSITGNTEAFF. DNA of the CDR3: TGTGCCAGCAGTATAACAGGGAACACTGAAGCTTTCTTT. The full variable domain, in which reference TRBV2 and TRBJ1-1 provide the parts outside the CDR3, is EPEVTQTPSHQVTQMGQEVILRCVPISNHLYFYWYRQILGQKVEFLVSFYNNEISEKSEIFDDQFSVERPDGSNFTLKIRSTKLEDSAMYFCASSITGNTEAFFGQGTRLTVV.

This clone was seen once. The gene calls are TRBV29-1 and TRBJ1-2; no clear D gene. The germline gives CDR1 SQVTM, CDR2 ANQGSEA. The ends were cut back, 1 base at V and 4 bases at J, with 13 bases in the middle. The CDR3 contains 14 residues. The CDR3 is CSVEVDADGYGYTF. Here the CDR3 DNA reads TGCAGCGTTGAAGTCGATGCGGATGGCTATGGCTACACCTTC.

CDR3 protein: CASSQEGGLRADTQYF. The CDR3, as DNA: TGCGCCAGCAGCCAAGAGGGGGGATTACGGGCAGATACGCAGTATTTT. The chain combines TRBV4-1 with TRBJ2-3; D possibly corresponds to TRBD2 (6 bases). CDR1 is MGHRA and CDR2 is YSYEKL in the germline V gene. The CDR3 length is 16 residues. The germline V and J ends were trimmed by 0 bases and 4 bases, with 14 bases remaining between them.

The chain recombines TRBV6-5 with TRBJ2-6, with a possible D match to TRBD1 (6 bases). Germline V gene lookup returns CDR1 MNHEY and CDR2 SVGAGI. The CDR3 contains 15 residues. Between the trimmed V and J ends, which lost 0 bases and 4 bases, there was a span of 7 bases. The CDR3 DNA is TGTGCCAGCAGTTACTCGAGGGGGGGGGCCAACGTCCTGACTTTC. Its protein product is CASSYSRGGANVLTF.

V usage is TRBV19 and J usage is TRBJ2-7; TRBD1 aligns across 11 bases. CDR1 LNHDA and CDR2 SQIVND come from the germline V gene (reference sequence). The CDR3 length is 16 residues. The J segment lost 3 bases and the V segment lost 4 bases, leaving 8 bases of the junction unmatched. CDR3 sequence reads: CASSRKAGTGGYEQYF. The DNA of the CDR3 is TGTGCCAGTAGTAGAAAAGCCGGGACAGGGGGCTACGAGCAGTACTTC.

This chain joins TRBV4-1 and TRBJ2-3, with D hard to call. Looked up from germline, CDR1 is MGHRA and CDR2 is YSYEKL. Deletions cut 0 bases from V and 6 bases from J, with 10 bases between. CDR3 length equals 14 residues. The CDR3 is CASSQDFVSDTQYF. CDR3 DNA sequence: TGCGCCAGCAGCCAAGATTTCGTATCGGATACGCAGTATTTT.

CDR3 protein: CASSLGREDTQYF. The DNA for the CDR3 is TGTGCCAGCAGCTTAGGCCGGGAAGATACGCAGTATTTT. The chain has TRBV13 and TRBJ2-3, with a weak D call TRBD2 (5 bases). Trimming took 0 bases from V and 5 from J, leaving 6 bases between them. The CDR3 is made up of 13 amino acids. Germline CDR1 PRHDT, CDR2 FYEKMQ (reference sequence).

This chain links TRBV7-3 with TRBJ2-2; maybe TRBD2 (6 bases). The CDR3 spans 14 residues. The germline V gene encodes CDR1 SGHTA and CDR2 FQGTGA. The V and J ends lost 3 bases and 7 bases respectively, with 12 bases between them. For the CDR3, the DNA is TGTGCCAGCAGCTTGGGTGGCGGGATCGGGGAGCTGTTTTTT. Translating it yields CASSLGGGIGELFF.

V usage is TRBV25-1 and J usage is TRBJ2-1; the D gene is possibly TRBD2 (6 bases). The V end was cut by 1 base, the J end by 10 bases, with 20 bases between. This CDR3 comprises 16 residues. Germline V gene lookup returns CDR1 MGHDK and CDR2 SYGVNS. CDR3 coding DNA: TGTGCCAGCAGTGAATCGAAGGGAGGCGGTAAGGAGGAGCAGTTCTTC. This codes for CASSESKGGGKEEQFF.

The J gene is TRBJ2-2, the V gene TRBV18; D call uncertain. The germline gives CDR1 KGHSH, CDR2 LQKENI. The CDR3 consists of 15 residues. Trimming cost V 2 bases and J 0 bases, with 7 bases left between them. The CDR3 is CASSPLVANTGELFF. The CDR3 DNA is TGTGCCAGCTCACCATTAGTCGCGAACACCGGGGAGCTGTTTTTT.

The chain is built from TRBV7-3 and TRBJ2-5; maybe TRBD2 (8 bases). Trimming cost V 5 bases and J 5 bases, with 21 bases left between them. The CDR3 covers 16 residues. Germline CDR1 reads SGHTA; CDR2 reads FQGTGA. The CDR3, as DNA: TGTGCCAGCAGCCCAGGGGGTAGCGGGGCTGGGGAGACCCAGTACTTC. Protein: CASSPGGSGAGETQYF.

This clone has just one count. This chain connects TRBV25-1 to TRBJ1-3, with TRBD1 matching 8 bases. Germline V CDR1 and CDR2: MGHDK, SYGVNS. CDR3 length: 16 residues. The J segment lost 1 base and the V segment lost 0 bases, leaving 2 bases of the junction unmatched. The DNA of the CDR3 is TGTGCCAGCAGTGAATATCGGACAGGGTCTGGAAACACCATATATTTT. Its translation is CASSEYRTGSGNTIYF.

The genes are TRBV11-2 and TRBJ2-3; D unresolved. Germline V gene lookup returns CDR1 SGHAT and CDR2 FQNNGV. The CDR3 is 14 residues long. Between the trimmed V and J ends, which lost 5 bases and 4 bases, there was a span of 13 bases. CDR3 residues: CASSHRFDPDTQYF. The CDR3 DNA follows: TGTGCCAGCAGCCACAGATTTGACCCAGATACGCAGTATTTT.

This chain connects TRBV7-2 to TRBJ1-2, with a possible D match to TRBD1 (6 bases). CDR1 is SGHTA, CDR2 FQGNSA, per germline. The CDR3 covers 12 residues. V was shortened by 5 bases and J by 8 bases, with 12 bases between the two germline ends. CDR3 coding DNA: TGTGCCAGCAGCCTCTCGACAGGAGGCTACACCTTC. This sequence encodes CASSLSTGGYTF.

The chain employs TRBV5-1 and TRBJ1-4, with 10 bases matching TRBD1. The CDR3 is made up of 15 amino acids. Germline V gene sequence: CDR1 SGHRS, CDR2 YFSETQ. The trim removed 3 bases at V and 6 bases at J, leaving 5 bases unmatched. The CDR3 region is CASSSTGQGHEKLFF. CDR3 sequence (DNA): TGCGCCAGCAGCTCGACGGGACAGGGGCATGAAAAACTGTTTTTT.

The V and J genes are TRBV20-1 and TRBJ2-4; D not resolved. V lost 5 bases and J lost 12, with 14 bases in between. The CDR3 sequence is 11 residues long. The germline V gene has CDR1 DFQATT and CDR2 SNEGSKA (reference sequence). For the CDR3, the DNA is TGCAGTGCTCCCCACATCGATTCTCAGTACTTC. Translated: CSAPHIDSQYF.

V and J are TRBV5-1 and TRBJ2-7; TRBD2 aligns across 8 bases. The germline V gene encodes CDR1 SGHRS and CDR2 YFSETQ. J gave up 1 base and V 4 bases, and 7 bases lay outside the gene matches. The CDR3 runs to 15 residues. The DNA for the CDR3 is TGCGCCAGCAGCCCCATTAGCGGGGCATCCTACGAGCAGTACTTC. Amino acids: CASSPISGASYEQYF.

CDR3 residues: CASSDLGVGASLDGYTF. In nucleotides, the CDR3 is TGCGCCAGCAGTGATCTAGGTGTGGGGGCGTCCCTGGACGGCTACACCTTC. The V and J genes are TRBV10-2 and TRBJ1-2, with D maybe TRBD1 (6 bases). V was pared by 3 bases and J by 8 bases, with 25 bases between. This CDR3 region has 17 residues. CDR1 and CDR2 from the germline V gene are WSHSY and SAAADI.

This clone has a single count. The rearrangement joins TRBV7-8 to TRBJ2-2; tentative D call: TRBD2 (6 bases). V was pared by 4 bases and J by 5 bases, with 17 bases between. CDR3 length: 16 residues. CDR1 SGHVS and CDR2 FQNEAQ come from the germline V gene. Here the CDR3 reads CASSSRGRGNTGELFF. The CDR3 bases are TGTGCCAGCAGCTCCCGGGGGAGAGGAAATACCGGGGAGCTGTTTTTT.

Within the sample, this clone is medium-sized. The chain links TRBV2 to TRBJ2-7, with 7 bases that match TRBD1. Germline V gene sequence: CDR1 SNHLY, CDR2 FYNNEI. The CDR3 is 16 residues long. V lost 1 base and J lost 6; bases outside the gene matches: 12. In DNA, the CDR3 is TGTGCCAGCAGTGAAGGCTTAGGGGGCGTACGCGGCGAGCAGTACTTC. This sequence encodes CASSEGLGGVRGEQYF.

This chain connects TRBV18 to TRBJ2-1; 9 bases are shared with TRBD2. V was pared by 0 bases and J by 8 bases, with 5 bases of the junction left unmatched. The CDR3 spans 15 residues. CDR1 and CDR2 from the germline V gene are KGHSH and LQKENI. The CDR3 DNA follows: TGTGCCAGCTCACCACCATTAGCGGGAGAGGATGAGCAGTTCTTC. This codes for CASSPPLAGEDEQFF.

This clone was seen more than once but under ten times. This chain links TRBV5-6 with TRBJ2-3; no clear D gene. Germline V gives CDR1 SGHDT, CDR2 YYEEEE. CDR3 length equals 16 residues. Trimming shortened V by 3 bases and J by 5 bases, and 19 bases separated the two germline ends. This CDR3 reads CASSSFYLVKGDTQYF. The CDR3 nucleotides are TGTGCCAGCAGCTCATTCTATTTGGTGAAGGGAGATACGCAGTATTTT.

This rearrangement joins TRBV7-9 to TRBJ2-7; perhaps TRBD1 as D (6 bases). Germline assignment: CDR1 SEHNR and CDR2 FQNEAQ (reference sequence). This CDR3 is 12 amino acids long. Trimming took off 4 bases at V and 3 bases at J, with 7 bases between the two ends. In DNA form, the CDR3 reads TGTGCCAGCAGCTGGGGACACTACGAGCAGTACTTC. It encodes CASSWGHYEQYF.

The J gene is TRBJ2-5, the V gene TRBV21-1; no check of the table's D call, TRBD1, against the DNA was made. TRBV21-1 is assigned pseudogene status. This CDR3 spans 16 amino acids. CDR3 amino acids: CASSAVTGNRRETQYF. The CDR3 DNA reads as TGTGCCAGCAGCGCCGTGACAGGAAACCGTAGGGAGACCCAGTACTTC.

This chain links TRBV13 with TRBJ1-1; D is unclear. The CDR3 loop spans 15 amino acids. Trimming took off 0 bases at V and 5 bases at J, with 13 bases between the two ends. Germline CDR1 PRHDT, CDR2 FYEKMQ (reference sequence). The CDR3 coding sequence is TGTGCCAGCAGCTTAGGCCTTGGGAGAAGTACTGAAGCTTTCTTT. It yields the protein CASSLGLGRSTEAFF.

The rearrangement links TRBV7-6 to TRBJ2-5; 10 nucleotides align to TRBD2. This CDR3 comprises 16 residues. CDR1 and CDR2 from the germline V gene are SGHVS and FNYEAQ. With V trimmed by 1 base and J by 5 bases, 7 bases remained unmatched. CDR3 in amino acids: CASSLDGAGGRETQYF. CDR3 sequence (DNA): TGTGCCAGCAGCTTAGATGGAGCGGGGGGGCGCGAGACCCAGTACTTC.

The V gene is TRBV19, the J gene TRBJ1-2; no firm D call. CDR3 length equals 14 residues. Trimming removed 6 bases at V and 2 bases at J, with 13 bases between. The germline V gene encodes CDR1 LNHDA and CDR2 SQIVND (reference sequence). Written as DNA, the CDR3 is TGTGCCAGTAGCCCTGAGGCAGGCAACTATGGCTACACCTTC. Translated, it gives CASSPEAGNYGYTF.

V and J are TRBV30 and TRBJ2-3, with D unclear. The CDR3 runs to 14 residues. The germline gives CDR1 GTSNPN, CDR2 SVGIG (reference sequence). V was clipped by 5 bases and J by 2 bases, with 14 bases between them. The DNA for the CDR3 is TGTGCCTGGGGCCCCCCGGCGGCCACAGATACGCAGTATTTT. Protein: CAWGPPAATDTQYF.